This TCR beta chain was documented in a study of tissue T cells after allogeneic stem cell transplantation. Note on this clone: Gene names and germline match the mouse. The read finishes 1 residue shy of the CDR3 end, and the germline J gene is used to complete it.

Libraries were prepared by immunoSEQ multiplex PCR; TCRdb keeps only in-frame clonotypes and omits some of them. The sample has thousands of clones, 55% to 60% seen once. Time point: mouse harvest day 7 after allogeneic transplant. Each mouse received 10^7 T-cell-depleted marrow cells plus 10^6 splenic CD5+ T cells by tail vein. B6 (H2b) cells into BALB/c (H2d) mice; tissues taken at day 7 or 14. Germline CDR1 reads SGHSN; CDR2 reads HYEKVE. This CDR3 is built from 13 residues. V lost 2 bases and J 0 bases, leaving 7 bases between the germline ends. The clonotype comes from a female BALB/c mouse given C57BL/6 T cells with graft-versus-host disease after an allogeneic hematopoietic cell transplant. The chain has TRBV12-1 and TRBJ2-7; maybe TRBD1 (5 bases). Source material: spleen. Partial CDR3 DNA: TGTGCCAGCTCTCCAGGGAGCTCCTATGAACAGTAC. Translation: CASSPGSSYEQY. The full CDR3 reads CASSPGSSYEQYF.